This T cell receptor beta chain was retrieved from a study of shared clonotypes between healthy human individuals. Deep level was the assay's run setting. Assay used: immunoSEQ multiplex PCR; TCRdb lists only in-frame clones, some missing. This table has some 2,000,000 clones, under 97% appearing once. This clone was recorded only once. The ends lost 0 bases at V and 2 bases at J; junction bases unmatched: 2. Germline V gives CDR1 SGHTS, CDR2 YDEGEE. This CDR3 contains 16 residues. The genes are TRBV5-8 and TRBJ2-1; TRBD1 matches at 10 bases. This sequence was found in a young man in good health. Sequences were obtained from naive CD4+ T cells sorted from blood. Sample subset: CD45RA+ positively selected. CDR3 sequence reads: CASSLDDRGPYNEQFF. Here the CDR3 DNA reads TGTGCCAGCAGCTTGGACGACAGGGGGCCCTACAATGAGCAGTTCTTC.